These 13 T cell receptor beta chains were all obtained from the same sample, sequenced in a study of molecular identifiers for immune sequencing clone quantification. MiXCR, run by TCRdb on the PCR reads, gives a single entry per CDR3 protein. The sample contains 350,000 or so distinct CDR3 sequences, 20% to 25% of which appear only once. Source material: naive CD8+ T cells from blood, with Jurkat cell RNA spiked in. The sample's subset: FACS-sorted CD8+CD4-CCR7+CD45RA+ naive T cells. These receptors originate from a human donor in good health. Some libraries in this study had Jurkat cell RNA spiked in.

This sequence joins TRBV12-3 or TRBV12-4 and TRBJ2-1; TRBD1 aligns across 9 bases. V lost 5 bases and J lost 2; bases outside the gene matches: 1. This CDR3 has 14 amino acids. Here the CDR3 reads CASSHRGPYNEQFF. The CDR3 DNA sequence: TGTGCCAGCAGTCACAGGGGGCCCTACAATGAGCAGTTCTTC.

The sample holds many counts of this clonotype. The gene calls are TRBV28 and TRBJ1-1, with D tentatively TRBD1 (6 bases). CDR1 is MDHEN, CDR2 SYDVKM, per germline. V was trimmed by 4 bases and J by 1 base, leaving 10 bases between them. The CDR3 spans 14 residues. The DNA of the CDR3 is TGTGCCAGCAGTTCGACGACAGGGAACACTGAAGCTTTCTTT. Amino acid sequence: CASSSTTGNTEAFF.

The CDR3 spells CASSHKQHPSEQYF. The CDR3 DNA reads as TGTGCCAGCAGCCACAAGCAGCACCCAAGCGAGCAGTACTTC. The V call is TRBV3-1, the J call TRBJ2-7; no reliable D call. Germline V gene sequence: CDR1 LGHDT, CDR2 YNNKEL (reference sequence). CDR3 length equals 14 residues. Trimming removed 3 bases from V and 6 bases from J, with 15 bases in between.

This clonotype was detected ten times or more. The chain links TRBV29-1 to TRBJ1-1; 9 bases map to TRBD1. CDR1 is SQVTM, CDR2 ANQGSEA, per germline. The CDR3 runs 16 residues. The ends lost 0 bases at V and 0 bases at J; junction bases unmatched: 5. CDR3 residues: CSVEETTGGMNTEAFF. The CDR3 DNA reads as TGCAGCGTTGAAGAAACGACAGGGGGAATGAACACTGAAGCTTTCTTT.

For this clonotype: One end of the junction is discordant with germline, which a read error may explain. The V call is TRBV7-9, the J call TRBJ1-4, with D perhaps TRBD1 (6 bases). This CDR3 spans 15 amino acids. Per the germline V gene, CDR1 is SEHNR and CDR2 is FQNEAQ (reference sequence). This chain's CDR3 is CASSPIAGANEKPFF. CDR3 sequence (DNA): TGTGCCAGCAGCCCCATCGCAGGGGCTAATGAAAAACCGTTTTTT.

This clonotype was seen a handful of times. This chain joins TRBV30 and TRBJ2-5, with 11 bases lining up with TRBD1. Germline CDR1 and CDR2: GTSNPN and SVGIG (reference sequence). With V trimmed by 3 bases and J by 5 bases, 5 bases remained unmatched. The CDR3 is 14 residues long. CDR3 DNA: TGTGCCTGGAGCCGGACAGGGGGCACGGAGACCCAGTACTTC. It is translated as CAWSRTGGTETQYF.

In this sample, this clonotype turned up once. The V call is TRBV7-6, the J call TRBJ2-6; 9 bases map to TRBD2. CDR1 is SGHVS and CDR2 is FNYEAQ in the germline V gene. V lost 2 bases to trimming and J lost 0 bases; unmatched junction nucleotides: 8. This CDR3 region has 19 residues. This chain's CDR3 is CASSLTIAGVISGANVLTF. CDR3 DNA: TGTGCCAGCAGCTTAACAATAGCGGGGGTTATCTCTGGGGCCAACGTCCTGACTTTC.

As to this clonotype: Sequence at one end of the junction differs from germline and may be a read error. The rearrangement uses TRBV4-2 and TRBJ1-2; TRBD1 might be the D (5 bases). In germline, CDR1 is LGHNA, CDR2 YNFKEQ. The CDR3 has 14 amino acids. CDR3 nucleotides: TGTGCCAGGAGCCTCCTGGGGGGAGACTGTGGCTACACCTTC. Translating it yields CARSLLGGDCGYTF.

The CDR3 DNA reads as TGCAGTGCTAGAGATTCCCGACAGTCCCGGTCCTACGAGCAGTACTTC. Amino acid sequence: CSARDSRQSRSYEQYF. The V call is TRBV20-1, the J call TRBJ2-7, with D possibly TRBD1 on 5 matching bases. V gave up 0 bases and J gave up 1 base, with 16 bases separating them. The CDR3 is 16 amino acids. Germline loops: CDR1 DFQATT, CDR2 SNEGSKA (reference sequence).

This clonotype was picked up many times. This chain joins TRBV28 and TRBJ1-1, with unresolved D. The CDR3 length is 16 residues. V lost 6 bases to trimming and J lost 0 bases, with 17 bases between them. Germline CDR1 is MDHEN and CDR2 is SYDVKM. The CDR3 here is CASRSHNVPVNTEAFF. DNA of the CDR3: TGTGCCAGCAGATCCCATAACGTGCCAGTGAACACTGAAGCTTTCTTT.

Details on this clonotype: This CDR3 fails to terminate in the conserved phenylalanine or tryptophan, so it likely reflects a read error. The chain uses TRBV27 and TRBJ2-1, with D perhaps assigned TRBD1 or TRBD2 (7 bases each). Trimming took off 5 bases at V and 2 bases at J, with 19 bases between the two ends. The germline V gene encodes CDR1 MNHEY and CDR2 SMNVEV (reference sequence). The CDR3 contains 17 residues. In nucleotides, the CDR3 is TGTGCCAGCAGTCCCCAGGGGGTGGCGGGGGCCTACAATGAGCAGTTCTAC. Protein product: CASSPQGVAGAYNEQFY.

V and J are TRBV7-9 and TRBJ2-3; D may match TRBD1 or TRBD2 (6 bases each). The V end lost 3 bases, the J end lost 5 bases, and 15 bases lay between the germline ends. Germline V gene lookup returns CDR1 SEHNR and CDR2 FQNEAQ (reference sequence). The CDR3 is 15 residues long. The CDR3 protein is CASSFSAGEVDTQYF. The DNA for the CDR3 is TGTGCCAGCAGCTTTTCGGCAGGGGAGGTAGATACGCAGTATTTT.

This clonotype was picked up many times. This CDR3 is CASSSSGPPSYEQYF. CDR3 nucleotide sequence: TGTGCCAGCAGTTCGTCCGGGCCGCCTTCCTACGAGCAGTACTTC. V usage is TRBV28 and J usage is TRBJ2-7, with D uncertain. Germline CDR1 reads MDHEN; CDR2 reads SYDVKM. The CDR3 extends over 15 amino acids. Trimming shortened V by 4 bases and J by 1 base, and 14 bases separated the two germline ends.